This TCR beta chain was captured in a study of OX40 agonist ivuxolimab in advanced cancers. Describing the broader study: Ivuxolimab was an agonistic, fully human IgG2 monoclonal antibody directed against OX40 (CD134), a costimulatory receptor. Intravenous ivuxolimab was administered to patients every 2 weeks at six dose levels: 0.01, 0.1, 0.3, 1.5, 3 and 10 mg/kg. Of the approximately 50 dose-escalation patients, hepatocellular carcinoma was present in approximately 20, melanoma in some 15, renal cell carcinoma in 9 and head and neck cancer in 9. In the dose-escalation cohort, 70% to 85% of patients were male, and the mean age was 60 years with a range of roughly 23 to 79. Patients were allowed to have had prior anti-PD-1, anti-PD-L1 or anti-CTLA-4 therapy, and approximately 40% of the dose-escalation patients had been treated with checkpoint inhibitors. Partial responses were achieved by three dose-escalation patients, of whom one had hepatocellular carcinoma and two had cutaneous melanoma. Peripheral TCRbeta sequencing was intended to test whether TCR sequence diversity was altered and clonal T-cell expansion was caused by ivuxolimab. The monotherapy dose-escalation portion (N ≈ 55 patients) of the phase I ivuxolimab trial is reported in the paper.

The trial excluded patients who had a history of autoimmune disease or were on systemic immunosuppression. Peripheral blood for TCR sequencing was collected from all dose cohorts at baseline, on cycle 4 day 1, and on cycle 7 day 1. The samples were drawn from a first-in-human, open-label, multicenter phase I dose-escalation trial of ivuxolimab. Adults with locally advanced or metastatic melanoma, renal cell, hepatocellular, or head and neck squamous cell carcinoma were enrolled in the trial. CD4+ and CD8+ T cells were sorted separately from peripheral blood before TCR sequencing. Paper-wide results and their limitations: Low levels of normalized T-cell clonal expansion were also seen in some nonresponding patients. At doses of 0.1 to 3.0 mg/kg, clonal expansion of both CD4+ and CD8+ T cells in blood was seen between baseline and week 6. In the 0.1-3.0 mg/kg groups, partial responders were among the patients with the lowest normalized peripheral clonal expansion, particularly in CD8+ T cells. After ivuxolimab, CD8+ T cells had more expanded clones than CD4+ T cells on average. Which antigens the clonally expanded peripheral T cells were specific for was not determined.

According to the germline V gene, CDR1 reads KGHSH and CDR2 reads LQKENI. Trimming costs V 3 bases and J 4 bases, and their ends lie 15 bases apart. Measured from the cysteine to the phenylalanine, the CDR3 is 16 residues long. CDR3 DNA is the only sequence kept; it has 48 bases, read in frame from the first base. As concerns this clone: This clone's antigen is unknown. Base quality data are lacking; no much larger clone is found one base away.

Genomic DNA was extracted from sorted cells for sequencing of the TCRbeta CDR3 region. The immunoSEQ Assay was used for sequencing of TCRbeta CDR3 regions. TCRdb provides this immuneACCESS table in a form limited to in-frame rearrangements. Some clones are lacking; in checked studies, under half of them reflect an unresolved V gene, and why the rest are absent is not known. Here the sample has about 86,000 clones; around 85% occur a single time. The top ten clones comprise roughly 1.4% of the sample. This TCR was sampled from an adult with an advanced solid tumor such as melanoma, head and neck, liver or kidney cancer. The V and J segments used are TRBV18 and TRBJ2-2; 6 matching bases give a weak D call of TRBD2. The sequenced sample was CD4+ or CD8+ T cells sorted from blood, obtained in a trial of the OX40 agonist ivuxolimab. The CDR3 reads CASSPRGRELTGELFF. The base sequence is TGTGCCAGCTCACCGAGGGGACGGGAGCTCACCGGGGAGCTGTTTTTT.